This TCR beta chain was identified during a study of cytomegalovirus exposure and HLA in healthy donors. Study conclusions and caveats: Many donors shared some public TCRs, even though most TCR sequences were rare. By a later analysis, the bulk of CMV-associated TCR beta chains appeared HLA-restricted.

Researchers ran the PCR with 60 Vbeta and 13 Jbeta primers. Data came from immunoSEQ multiplex PCR; TCRdb stores just in-frame clones and leaves some out. Among 150,000 to 200,000 clones listed, 68% were seen once. Turning to this clone: Its target is unknown.

Germline V lookup: CDR1 LGHNA, CDR2 YSLEER. After removal of 7 bases from V and 5 bases from J, the junction contained 6 bases not matched to a gene. The CDR3 is 14 amino acids. V gene TRBV4-3 combines with J gene TRBJ1-4; 8 bases fit TRBD1. Sequencing input: PBMCs. The clonotype comes from a man in his fifties or sixties in good health and CMV-seronegative. The CDR3 reads CASTRDRLNEKLFF. The CDR3 DNA follows: TGCGCCAGCACCCGGGACAGGCTGAATGAAAAACTGTTTTTT.